This record looks at one T cell receptor (beta chain) sequence and its context. CDR3 length: 15 residues. Germline V gene sequence: CDR1 MNHEY, CDR2 SMNVEV (reference sequence). V lost 3 bases to trimming and J lost 4 bases, with 16 bases between them. The method was immunoSEQ multiplex PCR; TCRdb's version includes in-frame clones alone and lacks a portion of them. Among about 50,000 clones listed, under 85% were seen once. The data were obtained in a study of PD-L1 blockade in urothelial cancer. Time point specified: peripheral blood 6 weeks after treatment start. This chain uses TRBV27 with TRBJ2-7; a weak D match, TRBD2 (5 bases). The sequence came from a man in his fifties with urothelial cancer. The specimen comprised PBMCs, sampled around atezolizumab (anti-PD-L1) treatment. The CDR3 bases are TGTGCCAGCAGTTTCAAGCCCGGGAACACGTACGAGCAGTACTTC. Amino acids: CASSFKPGNTYEQYF.